A selection of T cell receptor beta chains follows, all from one sample in a study of cytomegalovirus exposure and HLA in healthy donors. TCRdb's table, derived via immunoSEQ multiplex PCR, lists solely in-frame clones and lacks some. The table lists over 130,000 clones, 65% to 85% of them singletons. The sample was PBMCs. These receptors were taken from a male donor in good health and CMV-seronegative. CDR3s leave out the opening cysteine and the closing phenylalanine or tryptophan. A D gene is named only where the DNA matches it firmly.

TRBV28,TRBD1,TRBJ1-3,ASIPTTGVRNTIY
TRBV5-1,NA,TRBJ2-1,ASSLAKWAHSYNEQF
TRBV7-2,TRBD2,TRBJ2-1,ASNPLLAGSYNEQF
TRBV27,TRBD2,TRBJ2-5,ASSPFLAGGQETQY
TRBV11-2,NA,TRBJ2-7,ASSLDLYEQY
TRBV9,NA,TRBJ2-1,ASSVVPGVDEQF
TRBV7-9,TRBD2,TRBJ2-3,ASSLGLAGLGTDTQY
TRBV6-6,TRBD1,TRBJ1-5,ASSSTGVDQPQH
TRBV28,TRBD1,TRBJ1-4,ASSPPGGLNEKLF
TRBV6-6,TRBD1,TRBJ1-1,ASSSRDRDREAF
TRBV28,NA,TRBJ2-7,ASSPQGLYEQY
TRBV21-1,NA,TRBJ2-7,ASIKKGLREIEQY
TRBV4-3,NA,TRBJ1-3,ASSQDYARGITIY
TRBV5-1,TRBD1,TRBJ2-6,ASSPGTGASGANVLT
TRBV5-1,TRBD1,TRBJ2-5,ASSLEGGGETQY
TRBV13,NA,TRBJ2-7,ASSLGGLGLPYYEQY
TRBV28,NA,TRBJ1-1,ASSPELTEAF
TRBV5-1,NA,TRBJ2-1,ASSLGTPRNEQF
TRBV19,NA,TRBJ2-1,ASSIGQGGYNEQF
TRBV4-3,TRBD2,TRBJ2-1,ASSQELGIATSGRRNEQF
TRBV6-1,NA,TRBJ1-1,ASSEGVRENTEAF
TRBV2,TRBD1,TRBJ1-1,ASSEEGAGTEAF
TRBV5-1,TRBD1,TRBJ2-1,ASSTGAQNLYNEQF
TRBV5-1,TRBD2,TRBJ2-5,ASSPPGTTKETQY
TRBV5-4,TRBD2,TRBJ2-1,ASSYRLASYNEQF
TRBV9,TRBD1,TRBJ1-5,ASLQGALQPQH
TRBV13,TRBD1,TRBJ2-7,ASSSGQNEQY
TRBV7-7,NA,TRBJ2-5,ASSLGTGQETQY
TRBV5-1,NA,TRBJ2-7,ASSLQQGGSYEQY
TRBV5-4,TRBD1,TRBJ2-7,ASSTGQDLYEQY
TRBV20-1,NA,TRBJ1-1,IWAGNEAF
TRBV5-1,TRBD2,TRBJ2-1,ASSWGGGLAYNEQF
TRBV6-5,NA,TRBJ2-7,ASSYSNFGVTYEQY
TRBV29-1,TRBD1,TRBJ2-7,SVPGQVNYEQY
TRBV2,NA,TRBJ2-7,ASSVGGGRSYEQY
TRBV30,NA,TRBJ1-2,AWSTGNGYT
TRBV5-1,TRBD2,TRBJ2-3,ASSLAGTSGVRGDTQY
TRBV5-1,TRBD1,TRBJ2-5,ASSFRDRQETQY
TRBV28,TRBD1,TRBJ2-2,ASSFRDRNTGELF
TRBV7-6,TRBD1,TRBJ2-5,ASGSNRGQQETQY
TRBV5-4,TRBD1,TRBJ1-6,ASRSLGTVNSPLH
TRBV30,TRBD2,TRBJ2-2,AWKRLAGVPGELF
TRBV19,NA,TRBJ2-3,ASSRKSGSPDTQY
TRBV27,NA,TRBJ1-1,ASRPLIGGGDTEAF
TRBV4-3,TRBD1,TRBJ1-1,ASSQGTGGYTEAF
TRBV30,NA,TRBJ2-7,AWSRVGDEQY
TRBV28,NA,TRBJ1-5,ASRQGSQPQH
TRBV19,NA,TRBJ2-7,ASSLDSSYEQY
TRBV6-1,NA,TRBJ2-1,ASSRRGQNEQF
TRBV7-9,NA,TRBJ2-1,ASSTPGGSGGYNEQF
TRBV4-3,NA,NA,ASSQDPRSYEQY
TRBV10-1,TRBD2,TRBJ2-1,ASSELAGENEQF
TRBV19,NA,TRBJ2-7,ASRSRQQSSYEQY
TRBV7-8,NA,TRBJ1-5,ASSLGAGSGQPQH
TRBV15,TRBD1,TRBJ1-2,ATSEDRGPDGYT